These 9 T cell receptor beta chains were all obtained from the same sample, sequenced in a study of spatial heterogeneity in lung cancer. Time point defined: sample taken at primary tumor resection. No cells were sorted before sequencing. The whole RNA sequenced was extracted from tumor, nontumor lung or frozen PBMC. TCRdb processed the 5' RACE reads anew with MiXCR; each CDR3 protein has one entry. The profile shows around 60,000 distinct CDR3 sequences, less than 10% of them singletons. The material was PBMCs, obtained at surgery. These receptors were obtained from a female donor with early-stage non-small cell lung cancer.

This clonotype occurred many times. This chain joins TRBV24-1 and TRBJ2-5; 7 nucleotides agree with TRBD1. The V and J ends lost 3 bases and 2 bases, in that order; junction bases with no gene match: 8. The CDR3 is 16 amino acids. CDR1 KGHDR and CDR2 SFDVKD come from the germline V gene. CDR3 region: CATSDTRQGLQETQYF. CDR3 DNA: TGTGCCACCAGTGATACAAGACAGGGCTTACAAGAGACCCAGTACTTC.

This clonotype was observed a few times. The CDR3 loop is CASSIIGVSYNEQFF. The CDR3 DNA follows: TGTGCCAGTAGTATAATAGGGGTCAGCTACAATGAGCAGTTCTTC. The chain joins TRBV19 to TRBJ2-1; the D gene is possibly TRBD1 (5 bases). The CDR3 contains 15 residues. Trimming stripped 2 bases from V and 3 bases from J, with 11 bases between. Germline V CDR1 and CDR2: LNHDA, SQIVND (reference sequence).

This clonotype has just a few counts. The chain joins TRBV5-1 to TRBJ2-7; 7 nucleotides match TRBD1. The V segment lost 0 bases and the J segment 0 bases; nucleotides outside the gene matches: 6. The CDR3 extends over 16 amino acids. Germline CDR1 reads SGHRS; CDR2 reads YFSETQ. The CDR3 nucleotides are TGCGCCAGCAGCTTGGGGGTAACAGGGGTCTCCTACGAGCAGTACTTC. Protein: CASSLGVTGVSYEQYF.

The chain carries TRBV7-8 and TRBJ2-6; no reliable D call. V was pared by 11 bases and J by 0 bases, with 20 bases between. There are 17 residues in the CDR3. In germline, CDR1 is SGHVS, CDR2 FQNEAQ. CDR3 DNA sequence: TGTGCCTCAGCTTTCAGTTTCTCTCACTCTGGGGCCAACGTCCTGACTTTC. This encodes CASAFSFSHSGANVLTF.

This clonotype was seen ten or more times. The V and J genes are TRBV12-3 or TRBV12-4 and TRBJ2-3, with 7 bases matching TRBD2. V lost 6 bases and J lost 6; bases outside the gene matches: 9. This CDR3 is 14 amino acids long. The CDR3 region is CASSRAGPTDTQYF. In nucleotides, the CDR3 is TGTGCCAGCAGCCGAGCGGGACCCACGGATACGCAGTATTTT.

This clonotype was counted a few times. The chain uses TRBV27 and TRBJ2-3; TRBD2 matches 7 bases. Looked up from germline, CDR1 is MNHEY and CDR2 is SMNVEV (reference sequence). The J segment lost 3 bases and the V segment lost 3 bases, leaving 9 bases of the junction unmatched. The length of the CDR3 is 16 residues. The CDR3 region is CASSFGRAGRTDTQYF. The CDR3 bases are TGTGCCAGCAGTTTTGGGAGGGCCGGGAGGACAGATACGCAGTATTTT.

V is TRBV7-9 and J is TRBJ1-5; tentative D call: TRBD1 (6 bases). The germline V gene has CDR1 SEHNR and CDR2 FQNEAQ (reference sequence). The CDR3 consists of 13 residues. With 5 bases removed from V and 5 bases from J, the gap between germline ends came to 10 bases. The CDR3 DNA sequence: TGTGCCAGCAGCCCTCAGGGGCATCAGCCCCAGCATTTT. Protein: CASSPQGHQPQHF.

The V gene is TRBV24-1, the J gene TRBJ1-5, with 10 positions matching TRBD1. From germline, CDR1 is KGHDR and CDR2 SFDVKD. V lost 4 bases, J lost 6 bases, and 8 bases stayed unmatched. CDR3 size: 16 residues. The chain's CDR3 is CATSEAGTGDLQPQHF. Here the CDR3 DNA reads TGTGCCACCAGTGAAGCAGGGACAGGGGATCTTCAGCCCCAGCATTTT.

This clonotype was picked up a small number of times. The genes are TRBV20-1 and TRBJ2-3; D is undetermined. Per the germline V gene, CDR1 is DFQATT and CDR2 is SNEGSKA (reference sequence). The V gene lost 0 bases and the J gene lost 0 bases, with 10 bases spanning the gap. The CDR3 consists of 15 residues. The CDR3 here is CSARDRTPSTDTQYF. The CDR3 DNA is TGCAGTGCTAGAGACCGCACCCCTAGCACAGATACGCAGTATTTT.